The TCR beta chain under discussion was sequenced for a study of T cell responses to AZD1222 COVID-19 vaccine. Study background: The study pooled second doses at about 4 or about 12 weeks. Findings and limits, study-wide: Breadth and depth of Spike-specific TCRs rose after two AZD1222 doses. White British people made up most donors, females outnumbered males, and clonal diversity was possibly underestimated. The study sampled repertoires only after the peak T cell response.

Method: immunoSEQ multiplex PCR; TCRdb's copy keeps in-frame clones and lacks some. The repertoire holds more than 95,000 clones, approximately 91% seen once, with about 29% in the top ten. To note about this clone: Antigen: not known.

This sequence originates from an adult in good health. The input for sequencing was peripheral blood, taken on day 0 of AZD1222 vaccination.

In nucleotides, the CDR3 is TGTGCCACCGCAAAGGGACAGGGCTTCGACGAGCAGTACTTC. This translates into CATAKGQGFDEQYF. This chain uses TRBV15 with TRBJ2-7, with 9 bases identical to TRBD1. CDR1 is LNHNV and CDR2 is YYDKDF in the germline V gene (reference sequence). After removal of 8 bases from V and 5 bases from J, the junction contained 10 bases not matched to a gene. The CDR3 spans 14 residues.